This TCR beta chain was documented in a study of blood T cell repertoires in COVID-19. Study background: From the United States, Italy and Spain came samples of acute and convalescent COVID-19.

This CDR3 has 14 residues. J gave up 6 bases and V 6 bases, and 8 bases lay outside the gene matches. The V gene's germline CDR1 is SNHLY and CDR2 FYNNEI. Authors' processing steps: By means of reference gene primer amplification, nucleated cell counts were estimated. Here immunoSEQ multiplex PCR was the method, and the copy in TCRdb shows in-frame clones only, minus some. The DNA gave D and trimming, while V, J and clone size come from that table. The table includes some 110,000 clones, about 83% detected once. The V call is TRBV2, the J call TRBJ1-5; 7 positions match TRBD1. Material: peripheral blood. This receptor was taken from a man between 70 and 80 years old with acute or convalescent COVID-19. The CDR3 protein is CASRGSGGSQPQHF. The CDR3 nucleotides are TGTGCCAGCAGGGGGTCAGGGGGTAGTCAGCCCCAGCATTTT.